The TCR beta chain described here comes from a study of blood T cell repertoires in COVID-19. Per germline, CDR1 KGHSH and CDR2 LQKENI. With 3 bases removed from V and 4 bases from J, the gap between germline ends came to 13 bases. This CDR3 spans 15 amino acids. Original methodology: Estimation of nucleated cell counts was performed using reference gene primer amplification. Sequenced by immunoSEQ multiplex PCR; TCRdb stores in-frame clones only, minus some. D and trimming were read from the DNA, whereas the V and J calls and clone size are those reported in that table. The sample comprises 40,000 to 50,000 clones, 91% of which are singletons, and approximately 6.4% rests with the top ten.

The sequence came from a man in his 70s with active COVID-19. The genes are TRBV18 and TRBJ1-5, with D perhaps matching TRBD1 (5 bases). Material: peripheral blood. In DNA form, the CDR3 reads TGTGCCAGCTCACCCGCTACAGGCGCAAATCAGCCCCAGCATTTT. The encoded protein is CASSPATGANQPQHF.